This is a list of T cell receptor beta chains from one sample in a study of blood T cell repertoires in COVID-19. Generated by immunoSEQ multiplex PCR, the TCRdb table keeps only in-frame clones and is missing some. Here the sample spans 250,000 to 350,000 clones, roughly 80% being singletons. Sample: peripheral blood. The receptors derive from a person aged 65-85 years with COVID-19, enrolled during active disease. The CDR3 runs from the conserved cysteine through the conserved F or W. The order of the fields is V gene, J gene, clone size, D gene, CDR3 protein, CDR3 DNA. The D gene is left open where the match is weak. Size values are once, few and many counts, or a class for expanded clones, and some rows have none.

>TRBV4-1|TRBJ2-1|once|TRBD1
CASTRAGDSEQFF
TGCGCCAGCACCCGAGCAGGGGACAGTGAGCAGTTCTTC
>TRBV6-5|TRBJ2-7|.|.
CASSPGIFSYEQYF
TGTGCCAGCAGCCCCGGGATATTCTCCTACGAGCAGTACTTC
>TRBV5-5|TRBJ2-5|.|TRBD2
CASSLDPGLAVQYF
TGTGCCAGCAGCTTGGATCCGGGACTAGCGGTCCAGTACTTC
>TRBV7-2|TRBJ2-3|.|TRBD2
CASSSGSLVGTQYF
TGTGCCAGCAGTAGCGGGTCGCTGGTGGGGACGCAGTATTTT
>TRBV7-6|TRBJ2-3|.|TRBD1
CASSLFGQGVTDTQYF
TGTGCCAGCAGCTTGTTCGGACAGGGGGTAACAGATACGCAGTATTTT
>TRBV20-1|TRBJ2-7|.|.
CSAPVEHEQYF
TGCAGTGCCCCGGTAGAGCACGAGCAGTACTTC
>TRBV18|TRBJ2-5|few|.
CASSFGQLETQYF
TGTGCCAGCTCATTTGGACAGTTAGAGACCCAGTACTTC
>TRBV7-3|TRBJ2-2|.|.
CASSPGLRTGELFF
TGTGCCAGCAGCCCGGGACTTCGAACCGGGGAGCTGTTTTTT
>TRBV11-1|TRBJ2-1|.|TRBD2
CASSLTSGPNEQFF
TGTGCCAGCAGCTTAACTAGCGGGCCCAATGAGCAGTTCTTC
>TRBV4-1|TRBJ1-4|.|.
CASSQVLQFNEKLFF
TGCGCCAGCAGCCAAGTCCTGCAGTTTAATGAAAAACTGTTTTTT
>TRBV7-2|TRBJ2-2|.|TRBD2
CASSLGASGSVTGELFF
TGTGCCAGCAGCTTAGGGGCTAGCGGCTCGGTCACCGGGGAGCTGTTTTTT
>TRBV29-1|TRBJ2-3|.|TRBD1
CSVDLPRQGPSLRSDTQYF
TGCAGCGTTGACCTCCCTCGACAGGGGCCCAGTTTGAGGTCAGATACGCAGTATTTT
>TRBV27|TRBJ2-1|.|TRBD2
CASNGLAGDTRNEQFF
TGTGCCAGCAATGGACTAGCGGGAGACACACGCAATGAGCAGTTCTTC
>TRBV24-1|TRBJ1-2|.|TRBD1
CATSDRGQGGGYTF
TGTGCCACCAGTGACCGCGGACAGGGCGGAGGCTACACCTTC
>TRBV4-3|TRBJ2-1|.|.
CASSQEFGDNYDEQFF
TGCGCCAGCAGCCAAGAATTTGGGGACAATTACGATGAGCAGTTCTTC
>TRBV5-1|TRBJ1-4|.|.
CASSPLLANEKLFF
TGCGCCAGCAGCCCCTTACTGGCTAATGAAAAACTGTTTTTT